This T cell receptor (beta chain) was profiled in a study of shared clonotypes between healthy human individuals. CDR3 length equals 13 residues. Trimming cost V 7 bases and J 4 bases, with 13 bases left between them. CDR1 is LNHDA, CDR2 SQIVND, per germline (reference sequence). Regarding the study as a whole: Donor clonotype sharing was expected to depend on sequencing depth. It was the non-shared clonotypes that had lower generation probabilities than clonotypes shared by all four donors.

TCRdb's copy holds only in-frame clones and misses some; the assay was immunoSEQ multiplex PCR. Of millions of clones in the sample, 85% to 95% are singletons; the top ten hold 0.13%. Comment on this clone: Its antigen is still unknown.

The sample was naive CD4+ T cells sorted from blood. Subset meaning: CD45RA+ positively selected. The clonotype comes from a man between 18 and 29 years old in good health. The chain combines TRBV19 with TRBJ1-2; D uncertain. Here the CDR3 DNA reads TGTGCCAGTAATGACCGGTCTTTCTATGGCTACACCTTC. It yields the protein CASNDRSFYGYTF. Looking up the rest from reference TRBV19 and TRBJ1-2 gives the full variable domain: DGGITQSPKYLFRKEGQNVTLSCEQNLNHDAMYWYRQDPGQGLRLIYYSQIVNDFQKGDIAEGYSVSREKKESFPLTVTSAQKNPTAFYLCASNDRSFYGYTFGSGTRLTVV.